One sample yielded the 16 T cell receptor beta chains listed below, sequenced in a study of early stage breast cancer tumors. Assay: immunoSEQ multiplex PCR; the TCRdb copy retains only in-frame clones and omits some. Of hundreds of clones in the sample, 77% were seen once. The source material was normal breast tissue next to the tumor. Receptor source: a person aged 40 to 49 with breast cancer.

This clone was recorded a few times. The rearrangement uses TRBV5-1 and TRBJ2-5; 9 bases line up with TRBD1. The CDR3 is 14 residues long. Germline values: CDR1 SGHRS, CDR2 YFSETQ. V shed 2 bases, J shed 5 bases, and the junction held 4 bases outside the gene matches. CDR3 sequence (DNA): TGCGCCAGCAGCTTCGGACAGGGGTGGGAGACCCAGTACTTC. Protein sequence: CASSFGQGWETQYF.

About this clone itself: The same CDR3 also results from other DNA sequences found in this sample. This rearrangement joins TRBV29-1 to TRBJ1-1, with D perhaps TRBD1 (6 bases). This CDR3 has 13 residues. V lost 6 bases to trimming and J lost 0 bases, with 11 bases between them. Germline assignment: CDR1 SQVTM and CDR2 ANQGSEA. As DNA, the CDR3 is TGCAGCGTCCAACGGGGGCTGAACACTGAAGCTTTCTTT. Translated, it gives CSVQRGLNTEAFF.

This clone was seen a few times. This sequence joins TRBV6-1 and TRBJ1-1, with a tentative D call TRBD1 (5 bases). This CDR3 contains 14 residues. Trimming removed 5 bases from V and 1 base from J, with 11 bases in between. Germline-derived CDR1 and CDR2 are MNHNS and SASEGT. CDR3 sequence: CASSYGGTNTEAFF. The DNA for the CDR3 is TGTGCCAGCAGTTATGGGGGAACGAACACTGAAGCTTTCTTT.

As DNA, the CDR3 is TGTGCCACCCTCGCGAGGGAGCGGGAAAAACTGTTTTTT. Translated: CATLAREREKLFF. V is TRBV19 and J is TRBJ1-4; D remains ambiguous. The CDR3 is 13 residues long. From germline, CDR1 is LNHDA and CDR2 SQIVND (reference sequence). The V gene lost 10 bases and the J gene lost 8 bases, with 17 bases spanning the gap.

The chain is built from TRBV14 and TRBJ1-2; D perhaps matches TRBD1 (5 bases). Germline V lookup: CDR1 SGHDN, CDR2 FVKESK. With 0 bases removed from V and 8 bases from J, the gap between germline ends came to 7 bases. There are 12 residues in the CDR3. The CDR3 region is CASSQDRGGYTF. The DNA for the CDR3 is TGTGCCAGCAGCCAAGATAGGGGCGGCTACACCTTC.

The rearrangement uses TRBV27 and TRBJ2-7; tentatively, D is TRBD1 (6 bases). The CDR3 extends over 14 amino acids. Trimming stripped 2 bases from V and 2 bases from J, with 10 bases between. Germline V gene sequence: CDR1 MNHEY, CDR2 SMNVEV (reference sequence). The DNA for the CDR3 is TGTGCCAGCAGTTTACACAGGGCTACCTACGAGCAGTACTTC. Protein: CASSLHRATYEQYF.

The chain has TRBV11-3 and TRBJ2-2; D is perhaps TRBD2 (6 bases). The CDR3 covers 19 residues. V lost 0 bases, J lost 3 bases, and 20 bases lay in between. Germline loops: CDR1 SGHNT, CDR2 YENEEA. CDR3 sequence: CASSLEEGVETQDTGELFF. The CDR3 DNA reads TGTGCCAGCAGCTTAGAGGAGGGTGTGGAGACACAGGACACCGGGGAGCTGTTTTTT.

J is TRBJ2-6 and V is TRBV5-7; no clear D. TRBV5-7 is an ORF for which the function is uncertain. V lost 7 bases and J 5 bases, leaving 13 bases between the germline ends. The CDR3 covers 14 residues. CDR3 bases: TGTGCCAGCGTCGTACAAAGTCGGGCCAACGTCCTGACTTTC. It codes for CASVVQSRANVLTF.

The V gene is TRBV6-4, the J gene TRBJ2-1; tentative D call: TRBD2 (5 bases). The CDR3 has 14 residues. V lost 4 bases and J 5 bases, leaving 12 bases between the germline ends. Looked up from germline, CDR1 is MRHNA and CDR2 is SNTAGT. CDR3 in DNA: TGTGCCAGCAGTGGCAGGAGGCAAAACAATGAGCAGTTCTTC. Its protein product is CASSGRRQNNEQFF.

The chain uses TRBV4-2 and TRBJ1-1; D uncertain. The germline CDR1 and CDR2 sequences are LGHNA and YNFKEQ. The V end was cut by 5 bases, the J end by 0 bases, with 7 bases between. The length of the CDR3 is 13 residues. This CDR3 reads CASSFTMNTEAFF. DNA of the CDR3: TGTGCCAGCAGCTTTACAATGAACACTGAAGCTTTCTTT.

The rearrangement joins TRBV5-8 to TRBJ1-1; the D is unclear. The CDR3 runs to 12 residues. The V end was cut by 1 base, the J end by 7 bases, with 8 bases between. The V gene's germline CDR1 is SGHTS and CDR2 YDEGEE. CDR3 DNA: TGTGCCAGCAGCTTGCGAGGGAATGAAGCTTTCTTT. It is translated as CASSLRGNEAFF. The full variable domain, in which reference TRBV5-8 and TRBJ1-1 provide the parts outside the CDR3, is EAGVTQSPTHLIKTRGQQATLRCSPISGHTSVYWYQQALGLGLQFLLWYDEGEERNRGNFPPRFSGRQFPNYSSELNVNALELEDSALYLCASSLRGNEAFFGQGTRLTVV.

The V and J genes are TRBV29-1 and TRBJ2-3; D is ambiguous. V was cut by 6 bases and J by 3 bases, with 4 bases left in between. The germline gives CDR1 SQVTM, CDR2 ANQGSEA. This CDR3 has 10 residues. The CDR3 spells CSVGTDTQYF. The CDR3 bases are TGCAGCGTCGGAACAGATACGCAGTATTTT.

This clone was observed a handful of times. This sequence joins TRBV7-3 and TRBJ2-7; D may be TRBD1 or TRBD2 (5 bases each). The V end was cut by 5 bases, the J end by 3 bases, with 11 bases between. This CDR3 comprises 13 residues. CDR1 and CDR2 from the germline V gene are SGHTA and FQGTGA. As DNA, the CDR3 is TGTGCCAGCAGCCAGACTACAGGCTACGAGCAGTACTTC. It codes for CASSQTTGYEQYF.

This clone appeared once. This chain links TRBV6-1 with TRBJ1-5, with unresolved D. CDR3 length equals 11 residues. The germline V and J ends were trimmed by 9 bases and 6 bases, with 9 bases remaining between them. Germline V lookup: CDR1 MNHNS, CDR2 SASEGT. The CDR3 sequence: CASGISQPQHF. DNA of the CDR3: TGTGCCAGTGGGATAAGTCAGCCCCAGCATTTT.

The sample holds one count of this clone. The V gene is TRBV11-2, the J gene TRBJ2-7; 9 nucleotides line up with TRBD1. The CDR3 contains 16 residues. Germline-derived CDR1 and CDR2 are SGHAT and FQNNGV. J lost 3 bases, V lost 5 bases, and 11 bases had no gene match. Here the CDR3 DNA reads TGTGCCAGCAGCCCTGGAGGGGGGACAGGGCTCTACGAGCAGTACTTC. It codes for CASSPGGGTGLYEQYF.

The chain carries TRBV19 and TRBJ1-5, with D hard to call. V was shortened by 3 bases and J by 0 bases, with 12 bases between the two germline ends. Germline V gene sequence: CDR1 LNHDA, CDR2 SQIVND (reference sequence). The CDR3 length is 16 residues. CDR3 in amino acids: CASSIRTVDSNQPQHF. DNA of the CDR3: TGTGCCAGTAGTATTAGGACGGTGGATAGCAATCAGCCCCAGCATTTT.